A single sample is the source of the 22 T cell receptor beta chains below, sequenced in a study of OX40 agonist ivuxolimab in advanced cancers. Clones were read by immunoSEQ multiplex PCR, and TCRdb kept only the in-frame ones, dropping some. This table has tens of thousands of clones, around 86% appearing once. The input for sequencing was CD4+ or CD8+ T cells sorted from blood, taken in a trial of the OX40 agonist ivuxolimab. These receptors were collected from an adult with an advanced solid tumor such as melanoma, head and neck, liver or kidney cancer.

The CDR3 nucleotides read TGCAGCGTTGCCTACAGGAACACTGAAGCTTTCTTT. This encodes CSVAYRNTEAFF. J is TRBJ1-1 and V is TRBV29-1; D remains ambiguous. Germline assignment: CDR1 SQVTM and CDR2 ANQGSEA. The CDR3 covers 12 residues. V lost 4 bases, J lost 1 base, and 7 bases lay in between. The full variable domain, completed using reference TRBV29-1 and TRBJ1-1, is SAVISQKPSRDICQRGTSLTIQCQVDSQVTMMFWYRQQPGQSLTLIATANQGSEATYESGFVIDKFPISRPNLTFSTLTVSNMSPEDSSIYLCSVAYRNTEAFFGQGTRLTVV.

The chain recombines TRBV27 with TRBJ1-1; 8 nucleotides agree with TRBD1. The CDR3 is made up of 15 amino acids. The junction had 15 bases not matched to a gene; V was cut back by 4 bases and J by 11 bases. CDR1 MNHEY and CDR2 SMNVEV come from the germline V gene (reference sequence). DNA of the CDR3: TGTGCCAGCAGTTGGTCCCGGGACAGGACCTCAGCGGCTTTCTTT. Residues: CASSWSRDRTSAAFF.

This clone turned up a few times. The J gene is TRBJ2-5, the V gene TRBV28; D possibly matches TRBD1 or TRBD2 (5 bases each). This CDR3 is built from 14 residues. Germline loops: CDR1 MDHEN, CDR2 SYDVKM. Trimming took 8 bases from V and 1 from J, leaving 14 bases between them. The CDR3 here is CASVGRILQETQYF. The CDR3, as DNA: TGTGCCAGCGTGGGACGGATCCTCCAAGAGACCCAGTACTTC.

The chain is built from TRBV10-3 and TRBJ1-5; D is undetermined. The CDR3 consists of 16 residues. Germline-derived CDR1 and CDR2 are ENHRY and SYGVKD. V was shortened by 3 bases and J by 2 bases, with 14 bases between the two germline ends. The CDR3 is CAISDPTSGGNQPQHF. CDR3 coding DNA: TGTGCCATCAGTGACCCGACAAGTGGGGGCAATCAGCCCCAGCATTTT.

This chain uses TRBV19 with TRBJ2-2; tentative D call: TRBD1 (6 bases). Germline V lookup: CDR1 LNHDA, CDR2 SQIVND (reference sequence). V was cut by 10 bases and J by 0 bases, with 12 bases left in between. The CDR3 is 14 amino acids. The chain's CDR3 is CAISGQSNTGELFF. For the CDR3, the DNA is TGTGCCATTTCGGGACAATCGAACACCGGGGAGCTGTTTTTT. The whole variable domain, filled in from reference TRBV19 and TRBJ2-2, reads DGGITQSPKYLFRKEGQNVTLSCEQNLNHDAMYWYRQDPGQGLRLIYYSQIVNDFQKGDIAEGYSVSREKKESFPLTVTSAQKNPTAFYLCAISGQSNTGELFFGEGSRLTVL.

The genes are TRBV19 and TRBJ1-3; 10 nucleotides agree with TRBD1. In germline, CDR1 is LNHDA, CDR2 SQIVND (reference sequence). The CDR3 is made up of 16 amino acids. Unmatched junction bases numbered 5, after V lost 6 bases and J lost 0 bases. CDR3 sequence reads: CASSRDRGLSGNTIYF. The CDR3 coding sequence is TGTGCCAGTAGCCGGGACAGGGGACTCTCTGGAAACACCATATATTTT.

The chain carries TRBV11-2 and TRBJ1-4; TRBD1 is a possible D gene (6 bases). The CDR3 loop spans 15 amino acids. CDR1 and CDR2 (germline): SGHAT, FQNNGV. Trimming shortened V by 4 bases and J by 1 base, and 10 bases separated the two germline ends. CDR3 sequence: CASSSNRVTNEKLFF. The CDR3 DNA is TGTGCCAGCAGCTCCAACAGGGTAACTAATGAAAAACTGTTTTTT.

This sequence joins TRBV9 and TRBJ1-6; TRBD1 is a possible D gene (5 bases). V lost 0 bases and J lost 7, with 23 bases in between. Germline lookup yields CDR1 SGDLS and CDR2 YYNGEE. This CDR3 region has 19 residues. This CDR3 is CASSVEVGSEQGANSPLHF. The CDR3, as DNA: TGTGCCAGCAGCGTAGAAGTGGGAAGTGAGCAGGGAGCGAATTCACCCCTCCACTTT. The full variable domain, rest sourced from reference TRBV9 and TRBJ1-6, is DSGVTQTPKHLITATGQRVTLRCSPRSGDLSVYWYQQSLDQGLQFLIQYYNGEERAKGNILERFSAQQFPDLHSELNLSSLELGDSALYFCASSVEVGSEQGANSPLHFGNGTRLTVT.

The V and J genes are TRBV18 and TRBJ1-5; D might be TRBD1 (5 bases). CDR3 length: 16 residues. With 3 bases removed from V and 3 bases from J, the gap between germline ends came to 15 bases. CDR1 is KGHSH, CDR2 LQKENI, per germline. For the CDR3, the DNA is TGTGCCAGCTCACCGGACCTACCGACAGTCAATCAGCCCCAGCATTTT. Amino acids: CASSPDLPTVNQPQHF.

This rearrangement joins TRBV10-2 to TRBJ1-4, with D unclear. Germline V CDR1 and CDR2: WSHSY, SAAADI. The CDR3 runs to 15 residues. V lost 0 bases and J 4 bases, leaving 9 bases between the germline ends. CDR3 sequence: CASSESAGDNEKLFF. Here the CDR3 DNA reads TGCGCCAGCAGTGAGTCCGCGGGAGATAATGAAAAACTGTTTTTT.

The chain combines TRBV18 with TRBJ2-2, with no clear D. CDR1 KGHSH and CDR2 LQKENI come from the germline V gene. This CDR3 is 14 amino acids long. Trimming cost V 3 bases and J 4 bases, with 9 bases left between them. CDR3 DNA: TGTGCCAGCTCACCCGGTTCGGGCACCGGGGAGCTGTTTTTT. Protein sequence: CASSPGSGTGELFF.

The V and J genes are TRBV6-6 and TRBJ1-5; possibly TRBD1 for D (5 bases). Germline V gene sequence: CDR1 MNHNY, CDR2 SVGAGI (reference sequence). CDR3 length: 13 residues. V dropped 5 bases and J dropped 3 bases, with 8 bases sitting between them. The CDR3 region is CASSQGSNQPQHF. The DNA for the CDR3 is TGTGCCAGCAGTCAGGGTTCCAATCAGCCCCAGCATTTT.

The chain couples TRBV4-2 to TRBJ1-6; possible D gene TRBD1, 6 bases. This CDR3 spans 16 amino acids. Germline V gives CDR1 LGHNA, CDR2 YNFKEQ. The V and J ends lost 0 bases and 7 bases respectively, with 13 bases between them. CDR3 in amino acids: CASSQEGGTENSPLHF. The CDR3 DNA follows: TGTGCCAGCAGCCAAGAGGGGGGCACGGAGAATTCACCCCTCCACTTT.

The gene calls are TRBV6-5 and TRBJ1-1; D perhaps matches TRBD1 (6 bases). Germline V gene lookup returns CDR1 MNHEY and CDR2 SVGAGI. V was shortened by 4 bases and J by 3 bases, with 12 bases between the two germline ends. CDR3 length equals 14 residues. CDR3 loop: CASSSWTVHTEAFF. CDR3 DNA sequence: TGTGCCAGCAGTTCTTGGACAGTCCACACTGAAGCTTTCTTT.

The chain recombines TRBV5-1 with TRBJ2-7, with D perhaps TRBD1 (5 bases). Trimming stripped 4 bases from V and 2 bases from J, with 13 bases between. This CDR3 comprises 14 residues. Per germline, CDR1 SGHRS and CDR2 YFSETQ. The CDR3 sequence is CASSALQGTYEQYF. The CDR3 DNA sequence: TGCGCCAGCAGCGCTCTCCAGGGCACCTACGAGCAGTACTTC.

The chain combines TRBV5-1 with TRBJ2-7, with D unclear. This CDR3 region has 14 residues. Germline CDR1 is SGHRS and CDR2 is YFSETQ. The V end was cut by 0 bases, the J end by 2 bases, with 9 bases between. CDR3 sequence: CASSLEGLTYEQYF. In DNA, the CDR3 is TGCGCCAGCAGCTTGGAAGGGCTAACCTACGAGCAGTACTTC.

This chain links TRBV7-9 with TRBJ1-5, with D perhaps matching TRBD1 (5 bases). From germline, CDR1 is SEHNR and CDR2 FQNEAQ (reference sequence). The CDR3 is 13 residues long. V dropped 5 bases and J dropped 6 bases, with 11 bases sitting between them. CDR3 in amino acids: CASSPGGGQPQHF. In DNA, the CDR3 is TGTGCCAGCAGCCCAGGTGGGGGTCAGCCCCAGCATTTT.

This clone was seen a single time. This chain joins TRBV7-8 and TRBJ1-3; perhaps TRBD1 as D (6 bases). The germline gives CDR1 SGHVS, CDR2 FQNEAQ. The length of the CDR3 is 15 residues. The V and J ends lost 4 bases and 0 bases respectively, with 10 bases between them. CDR3: CASSSRDISGNTIYF. The CDR3 DNA follows: TGTGCCAGCAGCTCCAGGGACATCTCTGGAAACACCATATATTTT.

The rearrangement uses TRBV7-9 and TRBJ2-1; D is tentatively TRBD1 or TRBD2 (6 bases each). The CDR3 loop spans 16 amino acids. Per germline, CDR1 SEHNR and CDR2 FQNEAQ (reference sequence). V was pared by 5 bases and J by 3 bases, with 17 bases between. The CDR3 sequence: CASSAPEGGYYNEQFF. CDR3 in DNA: TGTGCCAGCAGCGCCCCGGAGGGGGGCTACTACAATGAGCAGTTCTTC.

The rearrangement links TRBV18 to TRBJ1-5; TRBD1 matches 10 bases. The CDR3 is made up of 14 amino acids. V was clipped by 4 bases and J by 8 bases; unmatched bases: 5. Germline values: CDR1 KGHSH, CDR2 LQKENI. CDR3 DNA: TGTGCCAGCTCACGGGGACAGGGGAATGAGCCCCAGCATTTT. As protein: CASSRGQGNEPQHF. Full variable domain (outside the CDR3, taken from reference TRBV18 and TRBJ1-5): NAGVMQNPRHLVRRRGQEARLRCSPMKGHSHVYWYRQLPEEGLKFMVYLQKENIIDESGMPKERFSAEFPKEGPSILRIQQVVRGDSAAYFCASSRGQGNEPQHFGDGTRLSIL.

In this sample, this clone turned up once. The chain carries TRBV5-3 and TRBJ1-2; 9 bases line up with TRBD1. TRBV5-3 is placed among ORFs of uncertain function. This CDR3 comprises 12 residues. Germline trimming cut 8 bases from V and 6 bases from J; bases unmatched to any gene: 5. CDR3 nucleotide sequence: TGTGCCAGCCCGGGACAGGGAAATGGCTACACCTTC. This encodes CASPGQGNGYTF.

The chain uses TRBV9 and TRBJ1-5, with D tentatively TRBD1 (6 bases). V shed 0 bases and J shed 7 bases, with 14 bases lying between them. The germline gives CDR1 SGDLS, CDR2 YYNGEE. The CDR3 has 15 amino acids. The CDR3, as DNA: TGTGCCAGCAGCGTAGACGCAGGGGAAGGACAGCCCCAGCATTTT. It translates to CASSVDAGEGQPQHF. Based on the CDR3 plus reference TRBV9 and TRBJ1-5, the full variable domain is DSGVTQTPKHLITATGQRVTLRCSPRSGDLSVYWYQQSLDQGLQFLIQYYNGEERAKGNILERFSAQQFPDLHSELNLSSLELGDSALYFCASSVDAGEGQPQHFGDGTRLSIL.